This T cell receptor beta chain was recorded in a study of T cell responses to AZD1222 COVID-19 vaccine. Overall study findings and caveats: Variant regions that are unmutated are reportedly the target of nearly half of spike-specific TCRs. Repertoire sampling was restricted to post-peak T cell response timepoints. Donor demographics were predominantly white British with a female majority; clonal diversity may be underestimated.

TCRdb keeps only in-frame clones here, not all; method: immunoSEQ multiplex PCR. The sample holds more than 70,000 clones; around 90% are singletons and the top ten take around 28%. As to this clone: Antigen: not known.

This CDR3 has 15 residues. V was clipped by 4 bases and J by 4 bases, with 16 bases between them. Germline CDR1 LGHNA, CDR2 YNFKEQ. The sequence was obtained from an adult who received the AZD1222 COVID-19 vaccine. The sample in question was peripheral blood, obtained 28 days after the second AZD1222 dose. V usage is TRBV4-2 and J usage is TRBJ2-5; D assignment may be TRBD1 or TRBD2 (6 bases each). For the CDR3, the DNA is TGTGCCAGCAGCCCCAAGGGGGACTTCCCAGAGACCCAGTACTTC. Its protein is CASSPKGDFPETQYF.